The sequence of this TCR beta chain was determined in a study of cytomegalovirus exposure and HLA in healthy donors. Points from the study as a whole: HLA alleles were associated with 15,000 to 20,000 TCR beta sequences in a later analysis at 0.05 false discovery rate.

About this clone itself: What it recognizes is unknown.

PCR amplification relied on 60 Vbeta primers (plus 13 Jbeta primers). Sequencing used immunoSEQ multiplex PCR; TCRdb keeps in-frame clones, though not all of them. Among some 190,000 clones listed, about 80% were seen once. CDR1 and CDR2 (germline): SGHDN, FVKESK. The V gene end was trimmed by 4 bases and the J gene end by 5 bases; junction bases not matched to a gene: 8. CDR3 size: 14 residues. The receptor was derived from a young woman in good health and CMV-seropositive. The specimen sequenced was PBMCs. The genes are TRBV14 and TRBJ2-7, with 7 bases lining up with TRBD2. As DNA, the CDR3 is TGTGCCAGCAGCCTTCCTGGCGGGGGAAACGAGCAGTACTTC. It translates to CASSLPGGGNEQYF.